A selection of T cell receptor beta chains follows, all from one sample in a study of CD8+ T cells in alopecia areata. Profiled with immunoSEQ multiplex PCR; TCRdb holds only in-frame clones, not every one. The profile covers 100,000 to 150,000 clones, with around 45% appearing a single time and more than 9% taken by the ten largest. The sequenced sample consisted of NKG2D-low CD8+ T cells sorted from blood. These receptors all come from a human donor with alopecia areata. CDR3s include the opening cysteine and the closing phenylalanine or tryptophan. The order of the fields is D gene, J gene, V gene, CDR3 protein. The D gene is left open where the match is weak.

d_call: TRBD1
j_call: TRBJ1-1
v_call: TRBV30
cdr3_aa: CAWDRESGTEAFF

d_call: .
j_call: TRBJ2-2
v_call: TRBV25-1
cdr3_aa: CASTYNTGELFF

d_call: TRBD1
j_call: TRBJ2-1
v_call: TRBV27
cdr3_aa: CASTDQGAPSNEQFF

d_call: .
j_call: TRBJ2-2
v_call: TRBV29-1
cdr3_aa: CSVVVTGELFF

d_call: .
j_call: TRBJ2-7
v_call: TRBV13
cdr3_aa: CASSSTPSYEQYF

d_call: TRBD2
j_call: TRBJ2-1
v_call: TRBV29-1
cdr3_aa: CSVEGTSDSNEQFF

d_call: TRBD2
j_call: TRBJ2-1
v_call: TRBV4-1
cdr3_aa: CASSQELAGVYNEQFF

d_call: .
j_call: TRBJ2-7
v_call: TRBV5-1
cdr3_aa: CASSLGDEQYF

d_call: .
j_call: TRBJ1-5
v_call: TRBV27
cdr3_aa: CASSLVPGRDQPQHF

d_call: TRBD1
j_call: TRBJ2-5
v_call: TRBV14
cdr3_aa: CASSGTGGPETQYF

d_call: .
j_call: TRBJ2-3
v_call: TRBV29-1
cdr3_aa: CSVVGLATDTQYF

d_call: TRBD2
j_call: TRBJ2-3
v_call: TRBV9
cdr3_aa: CASHEGSGVRDTQYF

d_call: TRBD2
j_call: TRBJ2-3
v_call: TRBV28
cdr3_aa: CASSSSRGGARTQYF

d_call: .
j_call: TRBJ2-1
v_call: TRBV29-1
cdr3_aa: CSVDFPFTPYNEQFF

d_call: .
j_call: TRBJ2-7
v_call: TRBV7-3
cdr3_aa: CASSPGGYYEQYF

d_call: TRBD1
j_call: TRBJ2-7
v_call: TRBV27
cdr3_aa: CASSLRGQGAYEQYF

d_call: .
j_call: TRBJ1-2
v_call: TRBV5-1
cdr3_aa: CASSSVRGSYGYTF

d_call: .
j_call: TRBJ2-7
v_call: TRBV29-1
cdr3_aa: CSVVEDWGREQYF

d_call: .
j_call: TRBJ2-1
v_call: TRBV30
cdr3_aa: CAWLEGRDNEQFF

d_call: TRBD2
j_call: TRBJ2-1
v_call: TRBV29-1
cdr3_aa: CSVQTGTSGRKTYNEQFF

d_call: .
j_call: TRBJ1-3
v_call: TRBV4-2
cdr3_aa: CASSQRGMDSGNTIYF

d_call: .
j_call: TRBJ2-3
v_call: TRBV4-1
cdr3_aa: CASSQAMEDTQYF

d_call: .
j_call: TRBJ2-6
v_call: TRBV30
cdr3_aa: CAWSVTSGANVLTF

d_call: .
j_call: TRBJ1-1
v_call: TRBV5-6
cdr3_aa: CASSFGVSTEAFF

d_call: .
j_call: TRBJ2-7
v_call: TRBV19
cdr3_aa: CASSKNSVAYEQYF

d_call: TRBD2
j_call: TRBJ2-5
v_call: TRBV2
cdr3_aa: CATRGLDRETQYF

d_call: TRBD2
j_call: TRBJ2-7
v_call: TRBV27
cdr3_aa: CASRGGRPYF

d_call: .
j_call: TRBJ2-3
v_call: TRBV7-8
cdr3_aa: CASSSSGMDTDTQYF

d_call: TRBD1
j_call: TRBJ1-6
v_call: TRBV30
cdr3_aa: CAWAGQGISPLHF

d_call: TRBD1
j_call: TRBJ2-3
v_call: TRBV9
cdr3_aa: CASSVEGQDTQYF